The rows below give T cell receptor beta chains drawn from one sample of a study of CD4 T cells in relation to SARS-CoV-2 and coronaviruses. These receptors' targets are unknown. The assay was immunoSEQ multiplex PCR, and TCRdb's table has in-frame clones only and misses some. The sample records approximately 25,000 clones, roughly 76% being singletons. The sequenced sample consisted of CD4+ T cells from PBMCs, cultured in vitro. These receptors were taken from a human donor in good health. CDR3s include the opening cysteine and the closing phenylalanine or tryptophan. The order of the fields is clone size, J gene, V gene, D gene, CDR3 protein, CDR3 DNA. The D gene is left open where the match is weak. Clone sizes are given selectively: once, few, many, or a class where the clone is expanded.

clone size: -
J gene: TRBJ2-5
V gene: TRBV5-1
D gene: -
CDR3 protein: CASIGGRTGLQETQYF
CDR3 DNA: TGCGCCAGCATCGGAGGCCGTACAGGCCTCCAAGAGACCCAGTACTTC

clone size: -
J gene: TRBJ2-3
V gene: TRBV10-3
D gene: -
CDR3 protein: CAIGQLSTDTQYF
CDR3 DNA: TGTGCCATCGGGCAGCTAAGCACAGATACGCAGTATTTT

clone size: -
J gene: TRBJ2-1
V gene: TRBV4-1
D gene: TRBD2
CDR3 protein: CASSSPRDYPLQDEQFF
CDR3 DNA: TGCGCCAGCAGCAGTCCCCGGGACTACCCACTACAAGATGAGCAGTTCTTC

clone size: -
J gene: TRBJ2-1
V gene: TRBV3-1/TRBV3-2
D gene: TRBD1
CDR3 protein: CASSRRTGGLSNNEQFF
CDR3 DNA: TGTGCCAGCAGCCGACGGACAGGGGGTCTTTCTAACAATGAGCAGTTCTTC

clone size: few
J gene: TRBJ2-7
V gene: TRBV7-2
D gene: -
CDR3 protein: CASSKYYEQYF
CDR3 DNA: TGTGCCAGCAGCAAATACTACGAGCAGTACTTC

clone size: -
J gene: TRBJ2-1
V gene: TRBV5-1
D gene: -
CDR3 protein: CASSPRADNEQFF
CDR3 DNA: TGCGCCAGCAGCCCTCGGGCCGACAATGAGCAGTTCTTC

clone size: -
J gene: TRBJ1-1
V gene: TRBV3-1/TRBV3-2
D gene: -
CDR3 protein: CASNLGGNTEAFF
CDR3 DNA: TGTGCCAGCAACCTGGGGGGGAACACTGAAGCTTTCTTT

clone size: -
J gene: TRBJ1-5
V gene: TRBV6-5
D gene: -
CDR3 protein: CASSLSGSNQPQHF
CDR3 DNA: TGTGCCAGCAGCCTCAGTGGTAGCAATCAGCCCCAGCATTTT

clone size: -
J gene: TRBJ1-2
V gene: TRBV28
D gene: -
CDR3 protein: CASSSSGMSYGYTF
CDR3 DNA: TGTGCCAGCAGTTCCTCAGGGATGAGCTATGGCTACACCTTC

clone size: -
J gene: TRBJ2-3
V gene: TRBV4-3
D gene: -
CDR3 protein: CASSQVEGRGDTQYF
CDR3 DNA: TGCGCCAGCAGCCAAGTTGAAGGGCGAGGAGATACGCAGTATTTT

clone size: -
J gene: TRBJ1-4
V gene: TRBV19
D gene: -
CDR3 protein: CASSYNEKLFF
CDR3 DNA: TGTGCCAGTTCTTATAATGAAAAACTGTTTTTT

clone size: -
J gene: TRBJ2-3
V gene: TRBV30
D gene: TRBD2
CDR3 protein: CAWSNGGGGPDTQYF
CDR3 DNA: TGTGCCTGGAGTAATGGCGGGGGTGGCCCAGATACGCAGTATTTT

clone size: -
J gene: TRBJ2-7
V gene: TRBV5-4
D gene: TRBD2
CDR3 protein: CASSLTIRTSASYEQYF
CDR3 DNA: TGTGCCAGCAGCTTGACCATAAGAACTAGCGCCTCCTACGAGCAGTACTTC

clone size: once
J gene: TRBJ2-7
V gene: TRBV21-1
D gene: -
CDR3 protein: CASSNFGQGGTYEQYF
CDR3 DNA: TGTGCCAGCAGCAATTTCGGCCAGGGGGGGACCTACGAGCAGTACTTC

clone size: -
J gene: TRBJ1-5
V gene: TRBV7-2
D gene: TRBD1
CDR3 protein: CASSLGGQGSQPQHF
CDR3 DNA: TGTGCCAGCAGCTTAGGAGGACAGGGGAGTCAGCCCCAGCATTTT

clone size: -
J gene: TRBJ2-1
V gene: TRBV5-1
D gene: TRBD2
CDR3 protein: CASSPDGLAGAYEHNEQFF
CDR3 DNA: TGCGCCAGCAGCCCGGATGGACTAGCGGGTGCTTACGAGCACAATGAGCAGTTCTTC

clone size: -
J gene: TRBJ2-2
V gene: TRBV7-2
D gene: -
CDR3 protein: CASSLVGPRNTGELFF
CDR3 DNA: TGTGCCAGCAGCTTAGTTGGGCCCCGGAACACCGGGGAGCTGTTTTTT

clone size: -
J gene: TRBJ2-1
V gene: TRBV18
D gene: -
CDR3 protein: CASSPERGAAHNEQFF
CDR3 DNA: TGTGCCAGCTCACCCGAAAGGGGGGCAGCACACAATGAGCAGTTCTTC

clone size: -
J gene: TRBJ1-1
V gene: TRBV4-3
D gene: -
CDR3 protein: CASSLQGNTEAFF
CDR3 DNA: TGCGCCAGCAGCCTACAGGGGAACACTGAAGCTTTCTTT

clone size: few
J gene: TRBJ2-2
V gene: TRBV4-2
D gene: TRBD2
CDR3 protein: CASSHGTSGNTGELFF
CDR3 DNA: TGTGCCAGCAGCCACGGGACTAGCGGGAACACCGGGGAGCTGTTTTTT

clone size: -
J gene: TRBJ2-3
V gene: TRBV9
D gene: -
CDR3 protein: CASSPREGSSTDTQYF
CDR3 DNA: TGTGCCAGCAGCCCCCGCGAGGGTTCTAGCACAGATACGCAGTATTTT

clone size: -
J gene: TRBJ2-3
V gene: TRBV9
D gene: TRBD2
CDR3 protein: CASSEGGRPSTDTQYF
CDR3 DNA: TGTGCCAGCAGCGAGGGAGGGCGTCCTAGCACAGATACGCAGTATTTT

clone size: -
J gene: TRBJ1-4
V gene: TRBV7-2
D gene: -
CDR3 protein: CASSLTTATNEKLFF
CDR3 DNA: TGTGCCAGCAGCTTAACAACTGCAACTAATGAAAAACTGTTTTTT